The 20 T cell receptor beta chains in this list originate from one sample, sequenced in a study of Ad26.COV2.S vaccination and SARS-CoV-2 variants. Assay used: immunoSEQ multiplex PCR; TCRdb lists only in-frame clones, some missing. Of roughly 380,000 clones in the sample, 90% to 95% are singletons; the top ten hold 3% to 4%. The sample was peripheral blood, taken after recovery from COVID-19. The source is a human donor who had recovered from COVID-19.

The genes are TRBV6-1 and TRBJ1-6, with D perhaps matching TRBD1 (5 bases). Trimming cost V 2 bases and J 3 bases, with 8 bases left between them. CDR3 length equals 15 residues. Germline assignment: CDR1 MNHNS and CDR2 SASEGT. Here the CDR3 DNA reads TGTGCCAGCAGTGAAAAGGGGTTCTATAATTCACCCCTCCACTTT. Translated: CASSEKGFYNSPLHF.

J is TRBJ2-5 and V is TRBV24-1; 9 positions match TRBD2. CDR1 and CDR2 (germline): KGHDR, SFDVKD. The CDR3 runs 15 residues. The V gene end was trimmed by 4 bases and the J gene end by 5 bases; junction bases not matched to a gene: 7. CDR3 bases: TGTGCCACCAGTGAGAGGCGGGGGGGCCGGGAGACCCAGTACTTC. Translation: CATSERRGGRETQYF.

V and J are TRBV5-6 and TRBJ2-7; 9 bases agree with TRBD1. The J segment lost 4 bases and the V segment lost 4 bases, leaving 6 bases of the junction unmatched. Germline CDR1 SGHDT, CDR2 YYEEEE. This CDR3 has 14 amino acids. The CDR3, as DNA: TGTGCCAGCAGCCCCGGGACAGGGACGTACGAGCAGTACTTC. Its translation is CASSPGTGTYEQYF.

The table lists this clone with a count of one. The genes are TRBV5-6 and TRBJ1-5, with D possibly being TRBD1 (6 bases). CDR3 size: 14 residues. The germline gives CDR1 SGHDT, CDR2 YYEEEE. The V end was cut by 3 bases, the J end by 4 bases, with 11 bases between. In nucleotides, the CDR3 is TGTGCCAGCAGCTGGGGGGGGCCTAATCAGCCCCAGCATTTT. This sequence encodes CASSWGGPNQPQHF.

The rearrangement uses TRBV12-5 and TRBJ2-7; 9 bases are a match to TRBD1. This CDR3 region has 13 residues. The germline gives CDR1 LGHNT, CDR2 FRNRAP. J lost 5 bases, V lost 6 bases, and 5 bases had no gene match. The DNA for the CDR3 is TGTGCTAGTGGGGGACAGGGTCAAGACGAGCAGTACTTC. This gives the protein CASGGQGQDEQYF. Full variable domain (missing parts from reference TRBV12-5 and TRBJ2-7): DARVTQTPRHKVTEMGQEVTMRCQPILGHNTVFWYRQTMMQGLELLAYFRNRAPLDDSGMPKDRFSAEMPDATLATLKIQPSEPRDSAVYFCASGGQGQDEQYFGPGTRLTVT.

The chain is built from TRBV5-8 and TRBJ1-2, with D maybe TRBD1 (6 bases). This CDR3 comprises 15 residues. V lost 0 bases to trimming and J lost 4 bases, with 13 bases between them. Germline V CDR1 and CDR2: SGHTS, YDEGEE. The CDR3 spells CASSLDRETSYGYTF. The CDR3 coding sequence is TGTGCCAGCAGCTTGGACAGGGAGACGAGCTATGGCTACACCTTC.

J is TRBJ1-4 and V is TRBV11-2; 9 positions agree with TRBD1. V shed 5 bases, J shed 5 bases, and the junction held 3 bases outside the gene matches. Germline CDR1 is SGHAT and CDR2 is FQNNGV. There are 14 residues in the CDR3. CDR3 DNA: TGTGCCAGCAGCCAGACAGGGGGGAATGAAAAACTGTTTTTT. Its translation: CASSQTGGNEKLFF.

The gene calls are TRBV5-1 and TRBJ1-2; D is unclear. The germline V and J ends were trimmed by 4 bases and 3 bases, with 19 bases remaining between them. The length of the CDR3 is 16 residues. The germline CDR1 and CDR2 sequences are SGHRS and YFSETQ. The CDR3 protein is CASSHTGNPTDYGYTF. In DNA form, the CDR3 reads TGCGCCAGCAGCCACACCGGAAACCCTACGGACTATGGCTACACCTTC.

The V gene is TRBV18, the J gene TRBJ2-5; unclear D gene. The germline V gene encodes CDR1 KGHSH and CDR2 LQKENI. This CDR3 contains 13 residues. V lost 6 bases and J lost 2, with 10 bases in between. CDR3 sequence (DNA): TGTGCCAGCTCCGGTGGCGGTCAAGAGACCCAGTACTTC. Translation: CASSGGGQETQYF.

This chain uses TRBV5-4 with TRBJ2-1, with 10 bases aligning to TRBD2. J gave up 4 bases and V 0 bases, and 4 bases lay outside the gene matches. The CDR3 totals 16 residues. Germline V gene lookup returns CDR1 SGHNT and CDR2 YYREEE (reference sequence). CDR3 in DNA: TGTGCCAGCAGCTTGGGACTAGCGGGTCCGTACAATGAGCAGTTCTTC. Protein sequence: CASSLGLAGPYNEQFF.

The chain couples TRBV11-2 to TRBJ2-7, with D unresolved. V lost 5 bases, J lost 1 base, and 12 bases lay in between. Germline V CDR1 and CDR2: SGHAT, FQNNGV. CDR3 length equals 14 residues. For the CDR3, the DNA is TGTGCCAGCAGCCCGCTGAGTGTGTCCTACGAGCAGTACTTC. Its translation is CASSPLSVSYEQYF.

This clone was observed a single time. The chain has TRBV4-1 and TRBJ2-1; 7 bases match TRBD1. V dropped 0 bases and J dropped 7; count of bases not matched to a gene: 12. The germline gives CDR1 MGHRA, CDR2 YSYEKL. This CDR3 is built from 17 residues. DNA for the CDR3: TGCGCCAGCAGCCAAGATCTGGGAGACAGGGAAGCGAATGAGCAGTTCTTC. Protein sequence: CASSQDLGDREANEQFF.

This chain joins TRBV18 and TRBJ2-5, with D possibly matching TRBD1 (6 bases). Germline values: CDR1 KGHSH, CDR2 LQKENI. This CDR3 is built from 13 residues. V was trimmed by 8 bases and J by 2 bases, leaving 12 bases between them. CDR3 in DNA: TGTGCCAGCCTTACAGGGTTTCAAGAGACCCAGTACTTC. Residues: CASLTGFQETQYF.

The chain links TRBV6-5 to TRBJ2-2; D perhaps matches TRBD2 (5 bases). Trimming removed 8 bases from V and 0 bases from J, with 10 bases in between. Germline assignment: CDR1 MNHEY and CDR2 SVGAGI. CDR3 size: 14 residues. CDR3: CASATGANTGELFF. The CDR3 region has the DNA TGTGCCAGCGCTACCGGGGCGAACACCGGGGAGCTGTTTTTT.

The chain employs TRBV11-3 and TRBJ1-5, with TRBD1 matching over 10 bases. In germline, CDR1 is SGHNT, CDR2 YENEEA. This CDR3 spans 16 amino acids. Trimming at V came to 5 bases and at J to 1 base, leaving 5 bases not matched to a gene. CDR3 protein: CASSARQGASNQPQHF. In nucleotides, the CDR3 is TGTGCCAGCAGCGCCAGACAGGGGGCGAGCAATCAGCCCCAGCATTTT.

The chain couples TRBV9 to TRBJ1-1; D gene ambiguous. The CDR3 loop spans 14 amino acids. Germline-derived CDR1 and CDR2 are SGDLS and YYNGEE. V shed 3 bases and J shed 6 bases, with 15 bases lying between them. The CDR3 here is CASSEVEEAAEAFF. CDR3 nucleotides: TGTGCCAGCAGCGAGGTTGAGGAGGCGGCTGAAGCTTTCTTT.

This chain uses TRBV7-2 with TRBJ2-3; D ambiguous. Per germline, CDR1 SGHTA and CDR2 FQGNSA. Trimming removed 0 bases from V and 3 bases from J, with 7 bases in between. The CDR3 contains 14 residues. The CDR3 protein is CASSLARTTDTQYF. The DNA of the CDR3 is TGTGCCAGCAGCTTAGCCCGGACGACAGATACGCAGTATTTT.

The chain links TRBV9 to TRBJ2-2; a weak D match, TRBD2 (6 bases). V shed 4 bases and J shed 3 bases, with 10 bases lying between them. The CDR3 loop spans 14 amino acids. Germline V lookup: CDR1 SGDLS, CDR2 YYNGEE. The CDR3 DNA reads TGTGCCAGCAGCCCTCGGGGGTACACCGGGGAGCTGTTTTTT. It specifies CASSPRGYTGELFF.

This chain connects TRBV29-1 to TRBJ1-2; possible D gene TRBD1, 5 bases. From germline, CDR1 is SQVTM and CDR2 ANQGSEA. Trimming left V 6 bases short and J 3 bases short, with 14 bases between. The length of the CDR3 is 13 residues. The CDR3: CSVGKGTDYGYTF. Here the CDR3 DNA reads TGCAGCGTAGGAAAGGGGACGGACTATGGCTACACCTTC.

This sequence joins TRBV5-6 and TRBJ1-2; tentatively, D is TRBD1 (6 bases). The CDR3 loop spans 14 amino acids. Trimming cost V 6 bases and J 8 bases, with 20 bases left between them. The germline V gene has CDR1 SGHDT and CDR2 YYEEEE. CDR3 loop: CASINGQQVRGYTF. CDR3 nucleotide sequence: TGTGCCAGCATCAACGGACAGCAAGTTAGAGGCTACACCTTC.